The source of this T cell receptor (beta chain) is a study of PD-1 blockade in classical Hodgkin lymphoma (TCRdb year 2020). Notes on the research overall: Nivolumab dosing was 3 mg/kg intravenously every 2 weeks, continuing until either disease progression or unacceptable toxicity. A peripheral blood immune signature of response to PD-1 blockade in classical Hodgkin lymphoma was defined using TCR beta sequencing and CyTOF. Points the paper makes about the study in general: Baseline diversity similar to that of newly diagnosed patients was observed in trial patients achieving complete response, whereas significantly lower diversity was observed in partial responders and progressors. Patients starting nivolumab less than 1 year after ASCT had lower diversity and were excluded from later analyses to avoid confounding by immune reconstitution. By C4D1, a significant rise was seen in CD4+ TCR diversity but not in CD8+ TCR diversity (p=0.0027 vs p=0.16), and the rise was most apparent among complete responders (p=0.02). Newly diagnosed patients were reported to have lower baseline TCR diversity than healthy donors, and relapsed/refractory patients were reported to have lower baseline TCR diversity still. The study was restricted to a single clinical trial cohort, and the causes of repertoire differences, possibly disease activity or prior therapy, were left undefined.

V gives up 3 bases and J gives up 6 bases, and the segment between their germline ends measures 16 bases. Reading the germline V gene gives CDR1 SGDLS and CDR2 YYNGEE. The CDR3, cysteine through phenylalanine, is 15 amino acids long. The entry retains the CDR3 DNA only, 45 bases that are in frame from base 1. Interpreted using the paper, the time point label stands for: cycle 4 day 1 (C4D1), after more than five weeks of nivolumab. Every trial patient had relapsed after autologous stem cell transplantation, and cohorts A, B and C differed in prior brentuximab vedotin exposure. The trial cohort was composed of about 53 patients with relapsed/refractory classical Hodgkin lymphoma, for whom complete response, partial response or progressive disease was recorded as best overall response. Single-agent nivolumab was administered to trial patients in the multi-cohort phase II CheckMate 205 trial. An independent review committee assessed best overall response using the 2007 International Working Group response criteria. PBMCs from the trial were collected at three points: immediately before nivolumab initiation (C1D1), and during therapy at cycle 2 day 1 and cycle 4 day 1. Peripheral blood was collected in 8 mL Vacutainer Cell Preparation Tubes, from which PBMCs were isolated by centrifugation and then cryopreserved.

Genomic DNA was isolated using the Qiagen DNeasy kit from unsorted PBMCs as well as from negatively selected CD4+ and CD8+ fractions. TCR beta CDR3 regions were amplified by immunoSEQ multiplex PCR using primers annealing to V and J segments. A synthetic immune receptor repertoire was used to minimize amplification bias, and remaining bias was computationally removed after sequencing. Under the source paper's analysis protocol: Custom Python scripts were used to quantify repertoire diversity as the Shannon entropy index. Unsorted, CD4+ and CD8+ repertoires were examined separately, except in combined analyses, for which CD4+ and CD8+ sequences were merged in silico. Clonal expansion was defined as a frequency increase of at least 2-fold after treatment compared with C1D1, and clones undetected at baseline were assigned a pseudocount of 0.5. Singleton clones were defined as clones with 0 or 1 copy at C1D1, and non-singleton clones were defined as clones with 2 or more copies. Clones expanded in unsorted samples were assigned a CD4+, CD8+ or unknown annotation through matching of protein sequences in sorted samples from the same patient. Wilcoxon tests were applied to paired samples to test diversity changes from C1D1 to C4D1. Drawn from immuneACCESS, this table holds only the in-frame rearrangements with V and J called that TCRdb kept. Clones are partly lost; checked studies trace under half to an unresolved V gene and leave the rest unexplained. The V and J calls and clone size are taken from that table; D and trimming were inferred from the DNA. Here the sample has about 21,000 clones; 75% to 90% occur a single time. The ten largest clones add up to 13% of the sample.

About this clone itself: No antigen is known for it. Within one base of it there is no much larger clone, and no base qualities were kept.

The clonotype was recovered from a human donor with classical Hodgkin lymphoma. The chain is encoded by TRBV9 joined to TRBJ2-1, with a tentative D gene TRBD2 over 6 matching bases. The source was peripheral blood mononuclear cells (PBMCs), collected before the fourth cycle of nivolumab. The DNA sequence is TGTGCCAGCAGCGCTGCCCATGGGGGGACCAATGAGCAGTTCTTC. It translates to CASSAAHGGTNEQFF.